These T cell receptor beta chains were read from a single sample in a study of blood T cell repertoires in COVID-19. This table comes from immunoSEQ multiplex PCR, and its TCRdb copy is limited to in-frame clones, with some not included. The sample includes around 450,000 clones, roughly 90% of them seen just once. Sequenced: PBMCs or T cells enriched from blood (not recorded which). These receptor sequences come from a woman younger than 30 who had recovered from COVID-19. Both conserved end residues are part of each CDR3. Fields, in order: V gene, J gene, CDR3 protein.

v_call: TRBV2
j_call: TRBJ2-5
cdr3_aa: CASSVKMVYSGEETQYF

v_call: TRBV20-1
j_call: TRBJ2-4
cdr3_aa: CSASGQERNIQYF

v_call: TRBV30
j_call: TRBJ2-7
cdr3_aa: CAWSALGQGAREQYF

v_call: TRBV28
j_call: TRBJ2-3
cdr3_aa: CASSRDSTTDTQYF

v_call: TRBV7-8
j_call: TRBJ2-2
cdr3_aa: CASSLVPAGGPFGELFF

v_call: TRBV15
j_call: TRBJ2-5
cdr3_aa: CATSREGWGEQTQYF

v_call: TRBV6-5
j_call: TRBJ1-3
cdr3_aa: CASSTRYTGNTIYF

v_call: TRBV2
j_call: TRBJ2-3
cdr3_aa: CASSRARGRTDTQYF

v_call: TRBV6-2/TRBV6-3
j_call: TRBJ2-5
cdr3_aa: CASSHGTSGALGETQYF

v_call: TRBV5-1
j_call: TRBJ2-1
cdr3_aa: CASTDRGSDEQFF

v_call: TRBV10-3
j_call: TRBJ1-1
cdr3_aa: CAISYGDSEAFF

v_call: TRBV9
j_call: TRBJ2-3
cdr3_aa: CASSPLAGGSTDTQYF

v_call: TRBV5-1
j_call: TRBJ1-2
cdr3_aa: CASSTNPGTDYGYTF

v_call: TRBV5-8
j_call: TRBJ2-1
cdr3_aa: CASSSSTPNEQFF

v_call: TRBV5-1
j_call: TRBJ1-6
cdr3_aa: CASSLGLIGEINSPLHF

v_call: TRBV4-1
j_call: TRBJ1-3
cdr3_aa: CASSHLQVSGNTIYF

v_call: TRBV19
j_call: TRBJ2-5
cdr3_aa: CASSIAGYQETQYF

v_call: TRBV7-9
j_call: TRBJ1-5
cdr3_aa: CASSLGQGYSNQPQHF

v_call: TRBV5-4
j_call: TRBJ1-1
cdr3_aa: CASSLSGGILGEAFF

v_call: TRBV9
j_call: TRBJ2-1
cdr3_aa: CASSVTGSSYNEQFF

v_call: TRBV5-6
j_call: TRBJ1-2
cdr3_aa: CASLVGQLYGYTF

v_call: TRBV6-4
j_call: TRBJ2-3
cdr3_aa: CASSGAGAPTDTQYF

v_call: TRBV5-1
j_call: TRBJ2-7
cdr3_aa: CASSPGVTYEQYF

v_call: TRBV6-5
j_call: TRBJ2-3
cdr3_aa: CASTNRGLFTDTQYF

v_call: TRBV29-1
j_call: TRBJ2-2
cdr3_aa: CSVEGWTGNTGELFF

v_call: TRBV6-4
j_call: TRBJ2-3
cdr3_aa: CASSDSSLAGGKINTDTQYF

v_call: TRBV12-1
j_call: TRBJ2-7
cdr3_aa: CASSRSSYEQYF

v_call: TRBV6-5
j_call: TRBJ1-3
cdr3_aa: CASSYGGKSGNTIYF

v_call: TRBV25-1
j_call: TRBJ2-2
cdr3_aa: CASSEQGKGGELFF

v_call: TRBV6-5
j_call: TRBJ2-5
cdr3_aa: CASSRTGGIETQYF

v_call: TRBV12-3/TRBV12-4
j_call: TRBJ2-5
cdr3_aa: CASSTQGQTQYF

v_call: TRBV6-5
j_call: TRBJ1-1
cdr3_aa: CASMMDRYNTEAFF

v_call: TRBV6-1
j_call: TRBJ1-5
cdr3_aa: CASSDRQGNQPQHF

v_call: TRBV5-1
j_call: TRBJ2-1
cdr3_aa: CASSLIAGGYNEQFF

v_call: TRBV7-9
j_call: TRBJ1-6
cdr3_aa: CASSSGTDYSPLHF

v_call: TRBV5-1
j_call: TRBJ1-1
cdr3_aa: CASSLEGWDEAFF

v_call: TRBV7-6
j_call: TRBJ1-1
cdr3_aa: CASSLALGGNTEAFF

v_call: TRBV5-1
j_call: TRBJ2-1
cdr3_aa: CASSLSGGGSYNEQFF

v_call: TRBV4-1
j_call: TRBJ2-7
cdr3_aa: CASSQGTALVYEQYF

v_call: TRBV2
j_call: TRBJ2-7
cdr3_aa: CATRTETYEQYF

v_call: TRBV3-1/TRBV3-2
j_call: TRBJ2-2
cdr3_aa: CASSHLYTGELFF

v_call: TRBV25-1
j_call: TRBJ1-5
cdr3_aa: CASSAPGQGWQPQHF

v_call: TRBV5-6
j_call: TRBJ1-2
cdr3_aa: CASSFGSPVGYTF

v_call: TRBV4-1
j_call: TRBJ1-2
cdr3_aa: CASSRLGGQGANYGYTF

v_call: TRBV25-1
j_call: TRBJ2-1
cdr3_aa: CASSVTVGHEQFF

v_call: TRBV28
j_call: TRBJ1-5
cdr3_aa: CASSLGTGNQPQHF

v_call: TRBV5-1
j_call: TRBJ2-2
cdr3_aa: CASSLGTSGGDNTGELFF

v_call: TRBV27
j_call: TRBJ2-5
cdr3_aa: CASSLIPPTGETQYF

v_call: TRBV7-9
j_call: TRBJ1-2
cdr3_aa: CASSFGSDWGNGYTF

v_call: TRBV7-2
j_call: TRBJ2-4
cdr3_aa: CASSSGLAGGLAKNIQYF

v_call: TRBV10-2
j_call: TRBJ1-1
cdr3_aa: CASRSWNTEAFF

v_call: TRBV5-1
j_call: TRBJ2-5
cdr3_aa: CASSLRGETQYF

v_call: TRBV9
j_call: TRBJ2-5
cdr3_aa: CASSVGQGAGETQYF

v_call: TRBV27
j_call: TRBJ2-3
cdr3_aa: CASSLRQGTDTQYF